This entry features one T cell receptor beta chain sequence. There is no known antigen for this receptor. The sample holds no much larger clone one base away, and base qualities are not on file. The data derive from a study of blood T cells in healthy people across ages (dated by TCRdb to about 2015). Concerning the study at large: In model experiments, template switching captured about one uniquely barcoded TCR beta cDNA molecule for every two T cells. To track age-related changes in TCR beta repertoire diversity, the study relied on deep sequencing normalized with unique cDNA molecular identifiers. Donors were grouped into four age groups: young (average approximately 15 years), middle-aged (39), aged (around 60) and long-lived (just over 80). To avoid experimental bias, donors of different ages were spread randomly across the sequencing lanes. Using the same blood draw, the study looked at two additional independent replicas of 1 million unique cDNA reads for two donors, one aged 18 to 30 and the other aged 80 or older. Results and caveats for the whole study, not just this receptor: Because donor CMV infection status was unknown, age-related changes in expanded clonotypes were potentially confounded. As age increased, observed TCR beta diversity per million T cells dropped in a roughly linear way, and a significant reduction was already evident by age around 41. Conclusive comparison of naive and antigen-experienced compartments was prevented by the profiling of bulk unsorted PBMCs. Compared with the aged group, the long-lived group had more naive CD4+ T cells, fewer expanded clones and increased TCR diversity, suggesting age selection. A strong correlation was found between observed TCR beta diversity and the percentage of naive T cells measured by flow cytometry. Estimates of total diversity based on one million sequenced T cells were regarded as lower bounds and as underestimates.

Libraries were constructed by 5' RACE. Sequencing relied on an Illumina HiSeq 2500. The second PCR ran for about 7 to 11 cycles and used a J-beta primer mix along with a sample-barcoded 5' primer. Each TCR beta cDNA molecule received a unique molecular identifier from a template-switch 5' adaptor carrying 12 random nucleotides. Each sample yielded at least 2.5 million CDR3-containing paired-end reads. First-strand cDNA synthesis was performed from all RNA using the Mint cDNA synthesis kit, with priming by a TRBC-specific oligonucleotide. All cDNA was treated with uracil-DNA glycosylase and then went through a first 18-cycle PCR with the universal primers M1SS and BC2_uni_R. The authors' analysis ran thus. For normalization, 1 million high-quality reads, each with a distinct molecular identifier, were randomly selected from each sample. Instead of being binned into consensus sequences, reads with shared molecular identifiers were discarded. MiTCR, run with a Q25 quality threshold and the strictest error-elimination algorithm, handled CDR3 identification, clonotype clustering and error correction. A nonparametric unseen species model with Euler transformation was used to estimate lower-bound total TCR beta diversity. The public reads were reprocessed in TCRdb via fastp at Q25 and MiXCR, keeping in-frame beta chains. For every CDR3 protein sequence, its rows merge into one entry that carries the most common genes and DNA. The authors' filters were not applied to this entry. The sample table holds 550,000 to 600,000 distinct CDR3 sequences, of which 25% to 30% were seen once. The ten most abundant clones make up under 20% of the sample.

From V the trimming removes 10 bases and from J it removes 0 bases, while the gene matches leave 12 bases of the junction unaccounted for. Taken from the germline V gene, the CDR1 and CDR2 loops are ENHRY and SYGVKD. Reading from cysteine to phenylalanine, the CDR3 counts 15 amino acids. Only CDR3 DNA is held: 45 bases, read in frame from base 1. Systemically healthy Caucasian individuals from Russia, around 39 in total and aged roughly 6 to 95 years, were included as donors. Approximately 10 milliliters of peripheral blood were collected from each donor into EDTA-treated Vacutainer tubes. Ficoll-Paque density-gradient centrifugation was used to isolate PBMCs, with at least 6.5 million per sample. Trizol reagent was used to extract total RNA from the PBMCs, yielding at least 5 micrograms per sample. The percentages of naive CD45RAhigh/CD27high T cells were determined by flow cytometry on a PBMC aliquot from every donor.

The rearrangement joined TRBV10-3 to TRBJ2-7, and TRBD2 aligns with 7 junction nucleotides. Sequencing was carried out using blood. The clonotype comes from a woman in her 70s in good health. The nucleotides read TGTGCCACCCGGATGGGCGGGGGAAACTCCTACGAGCAGTACTTC. Translated, this gives CATRMGGGNSYEQYF.